Presented here are 18 T cell receptor beta chains from one specimen sequenced in a study of OX40 agonist ivuxolimab in advanced cancers. TCRdb's copy holds only in-frame clones and misses some; the assay was immunoSEQ multiplex PCR. The sample lists some 70,000 clones, about 91% seen once, with around 0.33% in the top ten. The specimen comprised CD4+ or CD8+ T cells sorted from blood, sampled in a trial of the OX40 agonist ivuxolimab. The receptors stem from an adult with an advanced solid tumor such as melanoma, head and neck, liver or kidney cancer.

The sample holds one count of this clone. The genes are TRBV19 and TRBJ2-4; 8 bases are shared with TRBD1. The CDR3 loop spans 13 amino acids. Germline V CDR1 and CDR2: LNHDA, SQIVND (reference sequence). The junction had 3 bases not matched to a gene; V was cut back by 5 bases and J by 6 bases. The CDR3 nucleotides are TGTGCCAGTAGTCCCGGGACAGGAAACATTCAGTACTTC. Protein product: CASSPGTGNIQYF.

V and J are TRBV19 and TRBJ2-1, with TRBD2 identical over 7 bases. From germline, CDR1 is LNHDA and CDR2 SQIVND (reference sequence). The length of the CDR3 is 15 residues. V was clipped by 5 bases and J by 7 bases; unmatched bases: 11. The DNA of the CDR3 is TGTGCCAGTAGTCGGCTAGCGGATTTACTAAATGAGCAGTTCTTC. Its translation: CASSRLADLLNEQFF. Together with reference TRBV19 and TRBJ2-1, the CDR3 gives the full variable domain: DGGITQSPKYLFRKEGQNVTLSCEQNLNHDAMYWYRQDPGQGLRLIYYSQIVNDFQKGDIAEGYSVSREKKESFPLTVTSAQKNPTAFYLCASSRLADLLNEQFFGPGTRLTVL.

V is TRBV6-5 and J is TRBJ2-7; 9 bases fit TRBD2. J was trimmed by 4 bases and V by 2 bases; bases with no gene match: 6. The CDR3 covers 15 residues. Germline-derived CDR1 and CDR2 are MNHEY and SVGAGI. CDR3: CASSYAGLAGYEQYF. Written as DNA, the CDR3 is TGTGCCAGCAGTTACGCCGGGCTAGCGGGATACGAGCAGTACTTC.

The chain employs TRBV7-9 and TRBJ2-2; 9 bases are a match to TRBD1. The CDR3 has 15 amino acids. Trimming at V came to 5 bases and at J to 3 bases, leaving 4 bases not matched to a gene. Germline V gene data show CDR1 as SEHNR and CDR2 as FQNEAQ (reference sequence). This CDR3 is CASSPGQGYTGELFF. DNA of the CDR3: TGTGCCAGCAGCCCGGGACAGGGCTACACCGGGGAGCTGTTTTTT.

V gene TRBV10-2 combines with J gene TRBJ1-5; 7 bases match TRBD1. This CDR3 contains 14 residues. The germline V gene encodes CDR1 WSHSY and CDR2 SAAADI. After removal of 2 bases from V and 9 bases from J, the junction contained 7 bases not matched to a gene. The CDR3 DNA reads TGCGCCAGCAGTGAGGTCCAGGGGGTATCGCCCCAGCATTTT. Translated, it gives CASSEVQGVSPQHF.

The chain links TRBV5-1 to TRBJ2-1, with 13 nucleotides matching TRBD2. V trimming: 7 bases; J trimming: 4 bases; junction bases outside the gene matches: 8. Germline V gene lookup returns CDR1 SGHRS and CDR2 YFSETQ. The CDR3 spans 16 residues. CDR3: CASRSRLAGGYNEQFF. CDR3 in DNA: TGCGCCAGCCGATCCAGACTAGCGGGAGGATACAATGAGCAGTTCTTC.

CDR3 bases: TGTGCCAGTAGTATAGGCCGGGACAGGGTATATGCTAATGAGCAGTTCTTC. Its protein product is CASSIGRDRVYANEQFF. The J gene is TRBJ2-1, the V gene TRBV19; 9 nucleotides agree with TRBD1. The V segment lost 1 base and the J segment 7 bases; nucleotides outside the gene matches: 11. The CDR3 extends over 17 amino acids. Germline-derived CDR1 and CDR2 are LNHDA and SQIVND (reference sequence).

Only one count was recorded for this clone. The V gene is TRBV28, the J gene TRBJ2-7; 9 bases fit TRBD1. V lost 6 bases, J lost 2 bases, and 8 bases stayed unmatched. Looked up from germline, CDR1 is MDHEN and CDR2 is SYDVKM. The length of the CDR3 is 15 residues. CDR3 nucleotide sequence: TGTGCCAGCAGAGAAACAGGGGGCGCCGCCTACGAGCAGTACTTC. It yields the protein CASRETGGAAYEQYF. Full variable domain (rest looked up from reference TRBV28 and TRBJ2-7): DVKVTQSSRYLVKRTGEKVFLECVQDMDHENMFWYRQDPGLGLRLIYFSYDVKMKEKGDIPEGYSVSREKKERFSLILESASTNQTSMYLCASRETGGAAYEQYFGPGTRLTVT.

The chain couples TRBV19 to TRBJ2-5; 8 bases line up with TRBD2. Germline loops: CDR1 LNHDA, CDR2 SQIVND (reference sequence). The CDR3 runs 17 residues. The junction had 13 bases not matched to a gene; V was cut back by 3 bases and J by 4 bases. The CDR3 reads CASSMIIAGKVGETQYF. CDR3 DNA: TGTGCCAGTAGTATGATAATAGCGGGGAAAGTGGGAGAGACCCAGTACTTC.

The V and J genes are TRBV19 and TRBJ2-3, with 10 nucleotides matching TRBD2. Germline CDR1 LNHDA, CDR2 SQIVND (reference sequence). The CDR3 is made up of 13 amino acids. With 10 bases clipped from V and 5 bases from J, the junction kept 6 bases outside the gene matches. CDR3 sequence (DNA): TGTGCCACTGGGGCTAGCGGGAGAGATACGCAGTATTTT. It is translated as CATGASGRDTQYF.

This chain uses TRBV2 with TRBJ2-2; 7 bases map to TRBD1. V was clipped by 1 base and J by 7 bases; unmatched bases: 3. Germline values: CDR1 SNHLY, CDR2 FYNNEI. The CDR3 loop spans 14 amino acids. The CDR3 nucleotides read TGTGCCAGCAGTGAAGGACAGGGTCTCGGGGAGCTGTTTTTT. Its protein is CASSEGQGLGELFF.

The chain couples TRBV7-9 to TRBJ1-3, with D unclear. V was cut by 1 base and J by 0 bases, with 16 bases left in between. The CDR3 runs to 18 residues. Germline loops: CDR1 SEHNR, CDR2 FQNEAQ (reference sequence). CDR3 sequence reads: CASSLVWGWQDSGNTIYF. The CDR3 nucleotides are TGTGCCAGCAGCTTAGTATGGGGTTGGCAGGACTCTGGAAACACCATATATTTT.

About this clone: Other DNA sequences of this sample code for an identical CDR3. This chain's CDR3 is CASSLGGGETQYF. The DNA of the CDR3 is TGCGCCAGCAGCTTGGGTGGGGGTGAGACCCAGTACTTC. The chain uses TRBV5-1 and TRBJ2-5; D possibly matches TRBD1 or TRBD2 (5 bases each). Per the germline V gene, CDR1 is SGHRS and CDR2 is YFSETQ. The CDR3 contains 13 residues. Trimming shortened V by 0 bases and J by 5 bases, and 8 bases separated the two germline ends.

V and J are TRBV18 and TRBJ1-1; D is unclear. The CDR3 consists of 18 residues. Trimming pared 3 bases from V and 0 bases from J, leaving 20 bases between. CDR1 and CDR2 from the germline V gene are KGHSH and LQKENI. CDR3 nucleotide sequence: TGTGCCAGCTCACCGAAACCCCAAATTAGGCCGTTGAACACTGAAGCTTTCTTT. The encoded protein is CASSPKPQIRPLNTEAFF.

This rearrangement joins TRBV10-1 to TRBJ2-7; D is perhaps TRBD1 or TRBD2 (5 bases each). The CDR3 covers 14 residues. Trimming shortened V by 3 bases and J by 2 bases, and 11 bases separated the two germline ends. Per the germline V gene, CDR1 is WNHNN and CDR2 is SYGVQD (reference sequence). The CDR3 coding sequence is TGCGCCAGCAGTGACCGCCGGGACCCCTACGAGCAGTACTTC. As protein: CASSDRRDPYEQYF.

This sequence joins TRBV19 and TRBJ1-3; 10 nucleotides agree with TRBD1. V dropped 6 bases and J dropped 1; count of bases not matched to a gene: 12. The CDR3 has 18 amino acids. The germline gives CDR1 LNHDA, CDR2 SQIVND (reference sequence). CDR3 DNA sequence: TGTGCCAGTAGGACCTCCGGGACAGGGGTTATTTCTGGAAACACCATATATTTT. It codes for CASRTSGTGVISGNTIYF.

The chain carries TRBV5-1 and TRBJ2-1; no firm D call. Germline V gene lookup returns CDR1 SGHRS and CDR2 YFSETQ. V gave up 0 bases and J gave up 6 bases, with 16 bases separating them. The CDR3 covers 16 residues. As DNA, the CDR3 is TGCGCCAGCAGCTTGGCCCTTGGCCAACCCCTCAATGAGCAGTTCTTC. It translates to CASSLALGQPLNEQFF. The full variable domain, completed using reference TRBV5-1 and TRBJ2-1, is KAGVTQTPRYLIKTRGQQVTLSCSPISGHRSVSWYQQTPGQGLQFLFEYFSETQRNKGNFPGRFSGRQFSNSRSEMNVSTLELGDSALYLCASSLALGQPLNEQFFGPGTRLTVL.

In this sample, this clone turned up once. The chain couples TRBV30 to TRBJ2-2; the D is unclear. CDR3 length equals 11 residues. In germline, CDR1 is GTSNPN, CDR2 SVGIG (reference sequence). V lost 4 bases and J lost 8, with 8 bases in between. The CDR3 is CAWTFVGELFF. In DNA, the CDR3 is TGTGCCTGGACCTTCGTAGGGGAGCTGTTTTTT.